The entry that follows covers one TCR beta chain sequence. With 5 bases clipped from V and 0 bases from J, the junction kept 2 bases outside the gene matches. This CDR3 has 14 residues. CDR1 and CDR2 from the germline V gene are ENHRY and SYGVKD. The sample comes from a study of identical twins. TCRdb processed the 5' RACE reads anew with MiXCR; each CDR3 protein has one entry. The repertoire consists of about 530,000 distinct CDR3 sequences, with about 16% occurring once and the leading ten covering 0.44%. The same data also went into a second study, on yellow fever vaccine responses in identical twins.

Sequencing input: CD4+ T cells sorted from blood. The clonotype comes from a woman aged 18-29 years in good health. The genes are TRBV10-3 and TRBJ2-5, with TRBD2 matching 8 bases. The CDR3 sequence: CAISPREDQETQYF. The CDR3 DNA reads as TGTGCCATCAGTCCGCGGGAGGACCAAGAGACCCAGTACTTC.